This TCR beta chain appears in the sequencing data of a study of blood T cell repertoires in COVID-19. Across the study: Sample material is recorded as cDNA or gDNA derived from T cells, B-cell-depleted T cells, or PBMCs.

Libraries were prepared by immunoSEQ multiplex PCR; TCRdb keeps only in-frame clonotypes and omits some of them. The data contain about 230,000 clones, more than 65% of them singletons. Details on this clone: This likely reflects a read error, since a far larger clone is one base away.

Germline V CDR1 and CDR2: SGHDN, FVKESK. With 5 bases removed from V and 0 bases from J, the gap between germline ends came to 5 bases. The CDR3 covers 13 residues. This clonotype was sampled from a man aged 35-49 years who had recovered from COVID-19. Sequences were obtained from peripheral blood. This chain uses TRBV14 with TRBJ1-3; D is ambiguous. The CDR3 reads CASSVNSGNTIYF. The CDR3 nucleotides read TGTGCCAGCAGCGTAAACTCTGGAAACACCATATATTTT.